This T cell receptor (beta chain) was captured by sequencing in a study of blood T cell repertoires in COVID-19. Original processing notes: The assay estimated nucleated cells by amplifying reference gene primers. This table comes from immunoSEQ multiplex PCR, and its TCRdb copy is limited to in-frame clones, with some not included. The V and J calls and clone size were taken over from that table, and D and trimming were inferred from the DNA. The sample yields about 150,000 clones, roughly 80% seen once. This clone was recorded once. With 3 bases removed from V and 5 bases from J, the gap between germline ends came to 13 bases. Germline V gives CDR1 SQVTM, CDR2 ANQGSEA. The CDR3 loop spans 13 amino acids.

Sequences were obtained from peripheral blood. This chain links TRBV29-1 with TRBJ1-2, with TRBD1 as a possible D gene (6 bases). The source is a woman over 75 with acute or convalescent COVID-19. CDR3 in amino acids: CSVEGRGRYGYTF. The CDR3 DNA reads TGCAGCGTTGAGGGCAGGGGTAGATATGGCTACACCTTC.